The 12 T cell receptor beta chains listed next were all sequenced from one sample in a study of control samples from healthy donors and cancer patients. Method: immunoSEQ multiplex PCR; TCRdb's copy keeps in-frame clones and lacks some. The data hold tens of thousands of clones, with over 75% observed a single time. The sample comprised PBMCs. The receptors were gathered from a woman in her forties or fifties with head and neck cancer.

The chain couples TRBV5-1 to TRBJ2-7; D might be TRBD2 (6 bases). The V and J ends lost 1 base and 3 bases respectively, with 14 bases between them. Germline V gives CDR1 SGHRS, CDR2 YFSETQ. The CDR3 length is 15 residues. Here the CDR3 DNA reads TGCGCCAGCAGCTTGTCGGGGGAAGTTGGCTACGAGCAGTACTTC. Translated: CASSLSGEVGYEQYF.

This clone was recorded only once. The V and J genes are TRBV5-6 and TRBJ1-2; D gene ambiguous. The V and J ends lost 0 bases and 4 bases respectively, with 13 bases between them. Germline values: CDR1 SGHDT, CDR2 YYEEEE. The CDR3 sequence is 15 residues long. This CDR3 is CASSLVSPEFYGYTF. In DNA form, the CDR3 reads TGTGCCAGCAGCTTGGTGTCCCCAGAATTCTATGGCTACACCTTC. The full variable domain, rest sourced from reference TRBV5-6 and TRBJ1-2, is DAGVTQSPTHLIKTRGQQVTLRCSPKSGHDTVSWYQQALGQGPQFIFQYYEEEERQRGNFPDRFSGHQFPNYSSELNVNALLLGDSALYLCASSLVSPEFYGYTFGSGTRLTVV.

This rearrangement joins TRBV19 to TRBJ1-5, with 8 bases identical to TRBD1. Per the germline V gene, CDR1 is LNHDA and CDR2 is SQIVND (reference sequence). The J segment lost 3 bases and the V segment lost 0 bases, leaving 16 bases of the junction unmatched. The CDR3 contains 20 residues. The CDR3 sequence: CASSIDRAGGRSLPNQPQHF. CDR3 nucleotides: TGTGCCAGTAGTATAGACAGAGCAGGGGGCAGATCCCTTCCCAATCAGCCCCAGCATTTT.

V and J are TRBV15 and TRBJ1-5, with a weak D call TRBD1 (5 bases). Deletions cut 0 bases from V and 1 base from J, with 13 bases between. Germline CDR1 is LNHNV and CDR2 is YYDKDF (reference sequence). The CDR3 is made up of 17 amino acids. CDR3 bases: TGTGCCACCAGCAGAGATAGGCGAGGGGCGAGCAATCAGCCCCAGCATTTT. It translates to CATSRDRRGASNQPQHF.

The rearrangement joins TRBV5-1 to TRBJ1-2, with TRBD1 matching over 9 bases. Germline V gives CDR1 SGHRS, CDR2 YFSETQ. With 0 bases clipped from V and 2 bases from J, the junction kept 5 bases outside the gene matches. This CDR3 has 16 amino acids. The CDR3 here is CASSLDGQGINYGYTF. The CDR3 nucleotides read TGCGCCAGCAGCTTGGATGGACAGGGGATAAACTATGGCTACACCTTC.

The V gene is TRBV4-1, the J gene TRBJ2-3, with D perhaps matching TRBD1 (6 bases). CDR3 length: 15 residues. Trimming removed 2 bases at V and 2 bases at J, with 11 bases between. The germline CDR1 and CDR2 sequences are MGHRA and YSYEKL. Written as DNA, the CDR3 is TGCGCCAGCAGCCAATCAGGGGATCTCACAGATACGCAGTATTTT. This sequence encodes CASSQSGDLTDTQYF.

The rearrangement joins TRBV30 to TRBJ1-3; D unclear. The CDR3 covers 15 residues. Looked up from germline, CDR1 is GTSNPN and CDR2 is SVGIG (reference sequence). The germline V and J ends were trimmed by 3 bases and 1 base, with 13 bases remaining between them. CDR3 in DNA: TGTGCCTGGAGCTTCGGGCGGTTGTCTGGAAACACCATATATTTT. It translates to CAWSFGRLSGNTIYF.

This chain uses TRBV10-3 with TRBJ1-5, with D perhaps TRBD1 (5 bases). Trimming cost V 1 base and J 6 bases, with 16 bases left between them. Germline CDR1 and CDR2: ENHRY and SYGVKD. The CDR3 sequence is 16 residues long. CDR3 amino acids: CAISELKGQVGQPQHF. Here the CDR3 DNA reads TGTGCCATCAGTGAGTTGAAGGGGCAGGTGGGTCAGCCCCAGCATTTT.

The chain carries TRBV3-1 (or the pseudogene TRBV3-2) and TRBJ1-2; possibly TRBD1 for D (5 bases). This CDR3 contains 16 residues. Trimming left V 1 base short and J 4 bases short, with 16 bases between. CDR1 LGHDT and CDR2 YNNKEL come from the germline V gene (reference sequence). In DNA form, the CDR3 reads TGTGCCAGCAGCCAAGTGACAGTTCCTGGGGGCTATGGCTACACCTTC. As protein: CASSQVTVPGGYGYTF.

The rearrangement joins TRBV28 to TRBJ1-5; possible D gene TRBD1, 5 bases. V lost 2 bases to trimming and J lost 1 base, with 21 bases between them. From germline, CDR1 is MDHEN and CDR2 SYDVKM. The length of the CDR3 is 19 residues. The chain's CDR3 is CASSLGAGTMGVSNQPQHF. For the CDR3, the DNA is TGTGCCAGCAGTTTAGGAGCGGGCACCATGGGGGTCAGCAATCAGCCCCAGCATTTT.

The V and J genes are TRBV9 and TRBJ2-1; D is unclear. The CDR3 is 14 amino acids. The germline V gene has CDR1 SGDLS and CDR2 YYNGEE. V was clipped by 0 bases and J by 0 bases, with 4 bases between them. The CDR3 coding sequence is TGTGCCAGCAGCGTAGGCGGCTCCTACAATGAGCAGTTCTTC. Translating it yields CASSVGGSYNEQFF. Full variable domain (missing parts from reference TRBV9 and TRBJ2-1): DSGVTQTPKHLITATGQRVTLRCSPRSGDLSVYWYQQSLDQGLQFLIQYYNGEERAKGNILERFSAQQFPDLHSELNLSSLELGDSALYFCASSVGGSYNEQFFGPGTRLTVL.

The rearrangement links TRBV30 to TRBJ2-1; 15 bases are a match to TRBD2. V trimming: 2 bases; J trimming: 7 bases; junction bases outside the gene matches: 3. The CDR3 is made up of 15 amino acids. CDR1 GTSNPN and CDR2 SVGIG come from the germline V gene (reference sequence). The CDR3 is CAWSRGLAGGNEQFF. The CDR3 DNA follows: TGTGCCTGGAGTCGGGGACTAGCGGGGGGAAATGAGCAGTTCTTC.